Below, 32 T cell receptor beta chains from the same sample are listed, as sequenced in a study of cytomegalovirus exposure and HLA in healthy donors. Primers included in the PCR were 60 Vbeta and 13 Jbeta primers. Sequencing used immunoSEQ multiplex PCR; TCRdb keeps in-frame clones, though not all of them. The sample carries about 160,000 clones, approximately 79% recorded once. The sample was PBMCs. These receptors originate from a man aged 35 to 55 in good health and CMV-seronegative.

The chain links TRBV29-1 to TRBJ2-7; D is perhaps TRBD2 (5 bases). CDR1 is SQVTM and CDR2 is ANQGSEA in the germline V gene. V was cut by 6 bases and J by 6 bases, with 18 bases left in between. This CDR3 comprises 13 residues. The CDR3 nucleotides read TGCAGCGTCCGGGATTTCAACCGGGTCGAGCAGTACTTC. It translates to CSVRDFNRVEQYF.

The chain links TRBV13 to TRBJ2-1, with D perhaps matching TRBD2 (5 bases). The germline CDR1 and CDR2 sequences are PRHDT and FYEKMQ (reference sequence). This CDR3 is built from 14 residues. The germline V and J ends were trimmed by 5 bases and 9 bases, with 17 bases remaining between them. The CDR3 nucleotides are TGTGCCAGCAGCCGAGGACCCACCGCGGGTGAGCAGTTCTTC. Encoded protein: CASSRGPTAGEQFF.

This clone appeared a few times. The chain combines TRBV6-4 with TRBJ2-7; 11 bases are a match to TRBD2. The CDR3 is 16 amino acids. Germline-derived CDR1 and CDR2 are MRHNA and SNTAGT. The V and J ends lost 0 bases and 5 bases, in that order; junction bases with no gene match: 6. CDR3 nucleotide sequence: TGTGCCAGCAGTGACTCGAGACTAGCGGGAAGGGACGAGCAGTACTTC. Its translation: CASSDSRLAGRDEQYF.

The rearrangement uses TRBV5-1 and TRBJ1-5; D possibly corresponds to TRBD1 (5 bases). CDR3 size: 16 residues. V gave up 0 bases and J gave up 0 bases, with 10 bases separating them. CDR1 and CDR2 (germline): SGHRS, YFSETQ. CDR3 residues: CASSLAGGYSNQPQHF. Here the CDR3 DNA reads TGCGCCAGCAGCTTGGCGGGGGGTTATAGCAATCAGCCCCAGCATTTT.

This clone occurred a few times. This sequence joins TRBV29-1 and TRBJ2-1; 8 bases map to TRBD2. CDR3 size: 15 residues. The V and J ends lost 6 bases and 4 bases, in that order; junction bases with no gene match: 11. The germline gives CDR1 SQVTM, CDR2 ANQGSEA. The CDR3 loop is CSVPSPRGGYNEQFF. DNA of the CDR3: TGCAGCGTCCCATCCCCCCGCGGGGGGTACAATGAGCAGTTCTTC.

The CDR3 DNA reads TGTGCCAGCAGCGACAGGGGGGATGAAAAACTGTTTTTT. It codes for CASSDRGDEKLFF. The chain has TRBV5-6 and TRBJ1-4, with TRBD1 identical over 9 bases. The ends lost 4 bases at V and 6 bases at J; junction bases unmatched: 1. Germline V gives CDR1 SGHDT, CDR2 YYEEEE. The CDR3 covers 13 residues.

As concerns this clone: Other DNA sequences in the same sample also yield this CDR3. The rearrangement joins TRBV27 to TRBJ2-7; D possibly corresponds to TRBD1 (6 bases). V was trimmed by 2 bases and J by 4 bases, leaving 12 bases between them. Germline CDR1 is MNHEY and CDR2 is SMNVEV (reference sequence). There are 14 residues in the CDR3. The CDR3, as DNA: TGTGCCAGCAGTTTAGGCAGGGGAGCTTACGAGCAGTACTTC. As protein: CASSLGRGAYEQYF.

This sequence joins TRBV7-9 and TRBJ2-5, with 10 bases aligning to TRBD1. V was pared by 5 bases and J by 5 bases, with 11 bases of the junction left unmatched. This CDR3 spans 16 amino acids. From germline, CDR1 is SEHNR and CDR2 FQNEAQ (reference sequence). CDR3 loop: CASSPGQGVTGETQYF. The CDR3 DNA reads as TGTGCCAGCAGCCCCGGACAGGGGGTGACTGGGGAGACCCAGTACTTC. The entire variable domain, with the rest obtained from reference TRBV7-9 and TRBJ2-5, is as follows: DTGVSQNPRHKITKRGQNVTFRCDPISEHNRLYWYRQTLGQGPEFLTYFQNEAQLEKSRLLSDRFSAERPKGSFSTLEIQRTEQGDSAMYLCASSPGQGVTGETQYFGPGTRLLVL.

This clone occurred a few times. The chain employs TRBV19 and TRBJ2-7; a possible D gene is TRBD1 (5 bases). V was shortened by 5 bases and J by 3 bases, with 11 bases between the two germline ends. Germline assignment: CDR1 LNHDA and CDR2 SQIVND (reference sequence). This CDR3 has 13 amino acids. CDR3 DNA: TGTGCCAGTAGTTGGGGCGGCATCTACGAGCAGTACTTC. This encodes CASSWGGIYEQYF.

Comments on this clone: The junction and the germline gene differ at one end; a read error may be behind it. V usage is TRBV7-9 and J usage is TRBJ1-1; D is perhaps TRBD1 (6 bases). CDR1 SEHNR and CDR2 FQNEAQ come from the germline V gene (reference sequence). The CDR3 covers 16 residues. The CDR3 region has the DNA TGTTCCAGCAGCTTACCTCGTGTACAGGGAAACACTGAAGCTTTCTTT. As protein: CSSSLPRVQGNTEAFF.

This clone was detected once. The junction departs from germline at one end; a sequencing error may be responsible. The chain uses TRBV28 and TRBJ2-6; a possible D gene is TRBD2 (6 bases). This CDR3 has 14 amino acids. Per germline, CDR1 MDHEN and CDR2 SYDVKM. The CDR3 reads CASRAGFGANGLTF. The DNA of the CDR3 is TGTGCCAGCCGGGCGGGGTTCGGGGCCAACGGCCTGACTTTC.

Points on this clone: The junction shows a germline mismatch at one end, possibly a read error. In DNA form, the CDR3 reads TGTGCCAGCAGCCCGAAGGGGGAAGCCAAAAACAGTCAGTACTTC. This codes for CASSPKGEAKNSQYF. The chain has TRBV11-2 and TRBJ2-4; the D gene is possibly TRBD1 (6 bases). In germline, CDR1 is SGHAT, CDR2 FQNNGV. The CDR3 contains 15 residues. Based on the CDR3 plus reference TRBV11-2 and TRBJ2-4, the full variable domain is EAGVAQSPRYKIIEKRQSVAFWCNPISGHATLYWYQQILGQGPKLLIQFQNNGVVDDSQLPKDRFSAERLKGVDSTLKIQPAKLEDSAVYLCASSPKGEAKNSQYFGAGTRLSVL.

The chain links TRBV9 to TRBJ2-5; 9 bases align to TRBD2. Matching the DNA end better, TRBJ2-7 makes the J call doubtful. Germline CDR1 is SGDLS and CDR2 is YYNGEE. This CDR3 spans 16 amino acids. The CDR3 DNA reads TGTGCCAGCAGCGTAGGCTCTCTAGCGGGAAACTACGAGCAGTACTTC. It encodes CASSVGSLAGNYEQYF.

The genes are TRBV30 and TRBJ1-2; D is perhaps TRBD1 (6 bases). Trimming removed 4 bases at V and 0 bases at J, with 9 bases between. Germline CDR1 and CDR2: GTSNPN and SVGIG (reference sequence). The CDR3 has 13 residues. In DNA, the CDR3 is TGTGCCTGGAAAGAGGGGGCTAACTATGGCTACACCTTC. This codes for CAWKEGANYGYTF.

The chain carries TRBV9 and TRBJ2-7; TRBD2 aligns across 8 bases. V dropped 1 base and J dropped 6; count of bases not matched to a gene: 6. Per germline, CDR1 SGDLS and CDR2 YYNGEE. The CDR3 has 14 residues. The CDR3 region is CASSVTGGPSEQYF. CDR3 nucleotides: TGTGCCAGCAGCGTAACGGGAGGGCCCTCCGAGCAGTACTTC.

J is TRBJ1-1 and V is TRBV11-2; the D gene is possibly TRBD1 (6 bases). Trimming took off 3 bases at V and 0 bases at J, with 11 bases between the two ends. Germline V CDR1 and CDR2: SGHAT, FQNNGV. CDR3 length: 15 residues. CDR3 residues: CASSFGRGMNTEAFF. The CDR3 region has the DNA TGTGCCAGCAGCTTTGGGAGGGGGATGAACACTGAAGCTTTCTTT.

This clone was seen a few times. The chain couples TRBV5-8 to TRBJ1-5; 7 positions match TRBD1. Trimming took 4 bases from V and 1 from J; bases not matched to a gene: 5. CDR3 length: 15 amino acids. From germline, CDR1 is SGHTS and CDR2 YDEGEE. CDR3 nucleotides: TGTGCCAGCAGCGTCCACAGGGGAAGCAATCAGCCCCAGCATTTT. Translation: CASSVHRGSNQPQHF.

This clone was counted between two and nine times. This chain uses TRBV4-1 with TRBJ2-7; 7 nucleotides align to TRBD1. V lost 0 bases and J lost 2; bases outside the gene matches: 4. CDR1 is MGHRA, CDR2 YSYEKL, per germline. CDR3 length: 15 amino acids. The DNA of the CDR3 is TGCGCCAGCAGCCAAGATCCAGGGGGTGCCTACGAGCAGTACTTC. It encodes CASSQDPGGAYEQYF.

The chain has TRBV2 and TRBJ2-7; 8 bases are a match to TRBD1. This CDR3 is built from 14 residues. V was pared by 4 bases and J by 7 bases, with 9 bases of the junction left unmatched. Germline V CDR1 and CDR2: SNHLY, FYNNEI. CDR3 DNA: TGTGCCAGCAGTGTTGAGCAGGGGGCGGGGGAGCAGTACTTC. As protein: CASSVEQGAGEQYF.

The chain joins TRBV4-2 to TRBJ2-3; maybe TRBD2 (6 bases). Germline CDR1 is LGHNA and CDR2 is YNFKEQ. The ends were cut back, 2 bases at V and 4 bases at J, with 19 bases in the middle. The CDR3 extends over 17 amino acids. In DNA, the CDR3 is TGTGCCAGCAGCCAAATCCCCCTTACTAGCCACGCAGATACGCAGTATTTT. This translates into CASSQIPLTSHADTQYF.

This chain uses TRBV7-2 with TRBJ2-5, with a tentative D call TRBD1 (5 bases). The end of the DNA is better explained by TRBJ2-7, so the J call may be wrong. The CDR3 runs to 13 residues. CDR1 and CDR2 from the germline V gene are SGHTA and FQGNSA. The CDR3, as DNA: TGTGCCAGCAGCTTAAGCCAGGGATACGAGCAGTACTTC. Its translation is CASSLSQGYEQYF.

The V and J genes are TRBV15 and TRBJ2-3, with 8 bases matching TRBD1. V gave up 0 bases and J gave up 6 bases; unmatched junction bases: 5. CDR1 is LNHNV and CDR2 is YYDKDF in the germline V gene (reference sequence). The CDR3 is made up of 15 amino acids. The CDR3 loop is CATSRDRGLSDTQYF. CDR3 coding DNA: TGTGCCACCAGCAGAGACAGGGGGCTCTCGGATACGCAGTATTTT.

V and J are TRBV18 and TRBJ2-7, with D tentatively TRBD1 (6 bases). CDR1 and CDR2 (germline): KGHSH, LQKENI. The CDR3 runs to 15 residues. V was pared by 1 base and J by 4 bases, with 14 bases between. The CDR3 reads CASSPLQGLRYEQYF. The DNA for the CDR3 is TGTGCCAGCTCACCACTGCAGGGGCTGAGGTACGAGCAGTACTTC.

The chain joins TRBV18 to TRBJ2-7; D gene ambiguous. Trimming removed 5 bases at V and 3 bases at J, with 17 bases between. Germline lookup yields CDR1 KGHSH and CDR2 LQKENI. CDR3 length: 15 amino acids. The chain's CDR3 is CASSSTPPLNYEQYF. The CDR3, as DNA: TGTGCCAGCTCATCTACGCCACCTCTGAACTACGAGCAGTACTTC.

The chain recombines TRBV19 with TRBJ1-1; 8 bases map to TRBD1. The germline gives CDR1 LNHDA, CDR2 SQIVND (reference sequence). V lost 5 bases and J lost 1; bases outside the gene matches: 3. CDR3 length: 14 residues. CDR3 residues: CASSAGTGNTEAFF. The CDR3 region has the DNA TGTGCCAGTAGTGCCGGGACAGGGAACACTGAAGCTTTCTTT.

This chain uses TRBV5-6 with TRBJ2-5; D is unclear. Germline V gene data show CDR1 as SGHDT and CDR2 as YYEEEE. The CDR3 length is 12 residues. Trimming removed 0 bases at V and 5 bases at J, with 5 bases between. DNA of the CDR3: TGTGCCAGCAGCTTGGGTTCGGAGACCCAGTACTTC. Translated, it gives CASSLGSETQYF.

This chain joins TRBV11-1 and TRBJ1-1; a possible D gene is TRBD1 (6 bases). The germline V and J ends were trimmed by 2 bases and 6 bases, with 13 bases remaining between them. This CDR3 is built from 14 residues. Germline V gene data show CDR1 as SGHAT and CDR2 as FQDESV (reference sequence). The DNA of the CDR3 is TGTGCCAGCAGCTTAACGGGGGCGGGGGCTGAAGCTTTCTTT. Translating gives CASSLTGAGAEAFF.

V usage is TRBV27 and J usage is TRBJ1-5; 9 bases are shared with TRBD1. The CDR3 sequence is 14 residues long. In germline, CDR1 is MNHEY, CDR2 SMNVEV (reference sequence). The V gene end was trimmed by 6 bases and the J gene end by 3 bases; junction bases not matched to a gene: 3. In DNA form, the CDR3 reads TGTGCCAGCAGCTTACAGGGGGCCAATCAGCCCCAGCATTTT. Translated, it gives CASSLQGANQPQHF.

V usage is TRBV7-2 and J usage is TRBJ2-7; tentatively, D is TRBD2 (6 bases). The CDR3 loop spans 15 amino acids. From germline, CDR1 is SGHTA and CDR2 FQGNSA. The V end was cut by 3 bases, the J end by 7 bases, with 19 bases between. The CDR3 sequence: CASSLQNSGTSEQYF. Written as DNA, the CDR3 is TGTGCCAGCAGCTTGCAGAATTCCGGGACTTCGGAGCAGTACTTC.

This clone was detected only a few times. The V and J genes are TRBV18 and TRBJ1-2; D is unclear. V lost 0 bases and J lost 4, with 6 bases in between. CDR3 length: 13 residues. Per germline, CDR1 KGHSH and CDR2 LQKENI. The CDR3 protein is CASSPPAGYGYTF. CDR3 nucleotides: TGTGCCAGCTCACCACCGGCAGGCTATGGCTACACCTTC.

The chain combines TRBV7-9 with TRBJ2-7, with D maybe TRBD2 (6 bases). V gave up 3 bases and J gave up 0 bases, with 12 bases separating them. The length of the CDR3 is 15 residues. Per germline, CDR1 SEHNR and CDR2 FQNEAQ (reference sequence). The CDR3 region is CASSFAGRTSYEQYF. The CDR3 DNA reads TGTGCCAGCAGCTTCGCGGGGAGAACCTCCTACGAGCAGTACTTC.

The chain uses TRBV7-9 and TRBJ2-2; the D gene is possibly TRBD2 (6 bases). CDR3 length: 16 residues. Germline V gene sequence: CDR1 SEHNR, CDR2 FQNEAQ (reference sequence). V lost 6 bases and J lost 1, with 15 bases in between. The CDR3 DNA reads TGTGCCAGCAGGGGGGGTGGGCGAGAGAACACCGGGGAGCTGTTTTTT. Protein: CASRGGGRENTGELFF.